This T cell receptor beta chain emerged from a study of blood T cell repertoires in COVID-19. Turning to the study itself: Samples representing acute and convalescent COVID-19 were sourced from the United States, Italy and Spain. The analysed material was cDNA or gDNA that came from T cells, B-cell-depleted T cells, or PBMCs.

In the original processing: Researchers report that nucleated cell counts were estimated from reference gene primer amplification. This table comes from immunoSEQ multiplex PCR, and its TCRdb copy is limited to in-frame clones, with some not included. That table gives V, J and clone size, and the DNA gave D and trimming. There are 150,000 to 200,000 clones in the sample; roughly 80% occur only once, and 11% to 15% lies in the top ten. This clone was seen a single time. This TCR derives from an elderly woman with acute or convalescent COVID-19. What was sequenced was peripheral blood.

CDR3 coding DNA: TGTGCCACCAGTGCGGGGGGGGCAAGTCAGCCCCAGCATTTT. It specifies CATSAGGASQPQHF. This chain uses TRBV24-1 with TRBJ1-5, with D maybe TRBD1 (6 bases). Germline V CDR1 and CDR2: KGHDR, SFDVKD. V lost 5 bases, J lost 6 bases, and 13 bases lay in between. CDR3 size: 14 residues.